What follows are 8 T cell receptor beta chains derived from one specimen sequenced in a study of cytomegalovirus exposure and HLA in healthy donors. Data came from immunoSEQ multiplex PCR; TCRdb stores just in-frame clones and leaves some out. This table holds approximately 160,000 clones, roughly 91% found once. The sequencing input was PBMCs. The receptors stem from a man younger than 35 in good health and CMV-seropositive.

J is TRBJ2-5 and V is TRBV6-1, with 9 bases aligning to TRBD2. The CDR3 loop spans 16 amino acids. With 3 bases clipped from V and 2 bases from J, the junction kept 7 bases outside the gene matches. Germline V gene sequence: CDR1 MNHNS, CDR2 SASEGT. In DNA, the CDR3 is TGTGCCAGCAGTGAGAGCCTAGCGGGATGGCAAGAGACCCAGTACTTC. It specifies CASSESLAGWQETQYF.

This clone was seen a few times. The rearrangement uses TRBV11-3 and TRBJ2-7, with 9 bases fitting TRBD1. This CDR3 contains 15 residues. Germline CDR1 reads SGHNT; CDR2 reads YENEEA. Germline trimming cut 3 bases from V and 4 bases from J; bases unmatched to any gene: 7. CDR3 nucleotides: TGTGCCAGCAGCTTTGGTGTACAGGGGGCTTACGAGCAGTACTTC. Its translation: CASSFGVQGAYEQYF.

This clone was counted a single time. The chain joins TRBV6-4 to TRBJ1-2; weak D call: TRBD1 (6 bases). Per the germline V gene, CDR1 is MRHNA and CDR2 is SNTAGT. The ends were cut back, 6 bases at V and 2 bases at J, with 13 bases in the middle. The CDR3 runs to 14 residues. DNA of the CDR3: TGTGCCAGCAGACAAACAGGGTCAAACTATGGCTACACCTTC. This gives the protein CASRQTGSNYGYTF.

The CDR3 spells CASSPRKGTGGSGANVLTF. CDR3 DNA: TGTGCCAGTAGTCCCCGAAAGGGGACAGGGGGCTCTGGGGCCAACGTCCTGACTTTC. The rearrangement links TRBV19 to TRBJ2-6; 11 bases line up with TRBD1. CDR1 and CDR2 (germline): LNHDA, SQIVND (reference sequence). CDR3 length: 19 amino acids. Trimming removed 5 bases from V and 0 bases from J; junction bases left unmatched: 9. Based on the CDR3 plus reference TRBV19 and TRBJ2-6, the full variable domain is DGGITQSPKYLFRKEGQNVTLSCEQNLNHDAMYWYRQDPGQGLRLIYYSQIVNDFQKGDIAEGYSVSREKKESFPLTVTSAQKNPTAFYLCASSPRKGTGGSGANVLTFGAGSRLTVL.

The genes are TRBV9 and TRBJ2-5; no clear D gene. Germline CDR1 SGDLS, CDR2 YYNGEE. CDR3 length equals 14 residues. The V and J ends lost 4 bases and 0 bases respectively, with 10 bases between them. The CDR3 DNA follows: TGTGCCAGCAGCCTCCAGGTTAACCAAGAGACCCAGTACTTC. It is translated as CASSLQVNQETQYF.

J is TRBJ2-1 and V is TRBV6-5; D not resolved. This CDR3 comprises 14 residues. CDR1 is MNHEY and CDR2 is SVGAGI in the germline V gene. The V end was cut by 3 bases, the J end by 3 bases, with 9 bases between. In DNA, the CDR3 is TGTGCCAGCAGTTATCTCGACAACTACAATGAGCAGTTCTTC. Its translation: CASSYLDNYNEQFF.

The CDR3 sequence is CASSSRHQGQGRSEQYF. Written as DNA, the CDR3 is TGTGCCAGTAGTTCTCGACACCAGGGACAGGGGAGGTCGGAGCAGTACTTC. J is TRBJ2-7 and V is TRBV19, with 10 positions matching TRBD1. The CDR3 has 17 amino acids. The V gene's germline CDR1 is LNHDA and CDR2 SQIVND (reference sequence). The J segment lost 7 bases and the V segment lost 5 bases, leaving 17 bases of the junction unmatched. The full variable domain, its missing parts supplied by reference TRBV19 and TRBJ2-7, is DGGITQSPKYLFRKEGQNVTLSCEQNLNHDAMYWYRQDPGQGLRLIYYSQIVNDFQKGDIAEGYSVSREKKESFPLTVTSAQKNPTAFYLCASSSRHQGQGRSEQYFGPGTRLTVT.

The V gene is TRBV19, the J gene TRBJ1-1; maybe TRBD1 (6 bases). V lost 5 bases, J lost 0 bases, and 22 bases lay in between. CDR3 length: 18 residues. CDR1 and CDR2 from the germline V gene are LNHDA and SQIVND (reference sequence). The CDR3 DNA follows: TGTGCCAGTAGTTCCTACCGGGACAATCTTCGCATGAACACTGAAGCTTTCTTT. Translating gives CASSSYRDNLRMNTEAFF.